The 31 T cell receptor beta chains reported below all come from one sample, sequenced in a study of glioma-infiltrating T cells after dendritic cell vaccination. Time point meaning: after dendritic cell vaccination, including at tumor progression/relapse. Clones were read by immunoSEQ multiplex PCR, and TCRdb kept only the in-frame ones, dropping some. The table lists tens of thousands of clones, 80% to 90% of them singletons. This sample comprised blood, obtained after dendritic cell vaccination. These receptors were taken from a human donor with glioblastoma.

The V call is TRBV6-1, the J call TRBJ1-5, with 9 positions matching TRBD1. The J segment lost 6 bases and the V segment lost 5 bases, leaving 5 bases of the junction unmatched. CDR3 length equals 14 residues. CDR1 and CDR2 (germline): MNHNS, SASEGT. The CDR3 nucleotides read TGTGCCAGCAGTCACAGGGGGCTGGGTCAGCCCCAGCATTTT. Amino acids: CASSHRGLGQPQHF.

This clone was detected only a few times. DNA of the CDR3: TGTGCCACCAAAAAGGAGGCCACTGAAGCTTTCTTT. This sequence encodes CATKKEATEAFF. The chain employs TRBV10-3 and TRBJ1-1; D gene uncertain. The V gene lost 10 bases and the J gene lost 4 bases, with 13 bases spanning the gap. The germline CDR1 and CDR2 sequences are ENHRY and SYGVKD. This CDR3 contains 12 residues.

The chain has TRBV27 and TRBJ1-5, with 8 bases matching TRBD1. CDR3 length equals 14 residues. Germline assignment: CDR1 MNHEY and CDR2 SMNVEV (reference sequence). Trimming removed 4 bases from V and 3 bases from J; junction bases left unmatched: 2. This chain's CDR3 is CASSWTGINQPQHF. In nucleotides, the CDR3 is TGTGCCAGCAGTTGGACAGGGATCAATCAGCCCCAGCATTTT.

As DNA, the CDR3 is TGTGCCAGTAGTATATCCCCAGGGAGCGGGACCCCTGGCTACACCTTC. Translating it yields CASSISPGSGTPGYTF. V gene TRBV19 combines with J gene TRBJ1-2; D may be TRBD1 (5 bases). The CDR3 length is 16 residues. Germline CDR1 reads LNHDA; CDR2 reads SQIVND (reference sequence). The V end was cut by 2 bases, the J end by 7 bases, with 20 bases between.

V and J are TRBV2 and TRBJ1-1; TRBD1 aligns across 8 bases. This CDR3 contains 19 residues. The V gene's germline CDR1 is SNHLY and CDR2 FYNNEI. After removal of 4 bases from V and 1 base from J, the junction contained 17 bases not matched to a gene. CDR3 amino acids: CASSARWAAGGSWNTEAFF. In nucleotides, the CDR3 is TGTGCCAGCAGTGCGAGATGGGCCGCAGGGGGCTCCTGGAACACTGAAGCTTTCTTT. Looking up the rest from reference TRBV2 and TRBJ1-1 gives the full variable domain: EPEVTQTPSHQVTQMGQEVILRCVPISNHLYFYWYRQILGQKVEFLVSFYNNEISEKSEIFDDQFSVERPDGSNFTLKIRSTKLEDSAMYFCASSARWAAGGSWNTEAFFGQGTRLTVV.

This chain joins TRBV2 and TRBJ2-2, with a tentative D call TRBD1 (7 bases). This CDR3 is 15 amino acids long. The V gene's germline CDR1 is SNHLY and CDR2 FYNNEI. The ends were cut back, 3 bases at V and 6 bases at J, with 14 bases in the middle. The CDR3: CASSDSAGGPGELFF. CDR3 DNA: TGTGCCAGCAGTGATTCCGCAGGGGGGCCCGGGGAGCTGTTTTTT.

This clone showed up just a few times. The chain recombines TRBV18 with TRBJ1-2; 10 nucleotides align to TRBD1. The ends lost 3 bases at V and 8 bases at J; junction bases unmatched: 6. Germline CDR1 and CDR2: KGHSH and LQKENI. This CDR3 has 14 amino acids. This CDR3 is CASSPAGTGEGYTF. The CDR3 DNA sequence: TGTGCCAGCTCACCGGCCGGGACAGGGGAAGGCTACACCTTC.

V gene TRBV6-5 combines with J gene TRBJ1-5; TRBD1 is a possible D gene (5 bases). This CDR3 has 13 amino acids. Trimming took off 8 bases at V and 4 bases at J, with 12 bases between the two ends. Looked up from germline, CDR1 is MNHEY and CDR2 is SVGAGI. This CDR3 is CASASDKNQPQHF. CDR3 in DNA: TGTGCCAGCGCTTCGGACAAAAATCAGCCCCAGCATTTT.

J is TRBJ1-5 and V is TRBV19; D perhaps matches TRBD1 (6 bases). The CDR3 sequence is 15 residues long. Germline V gene lookup returns CDR1 LNHDA and CDR2 SQIVND (reference sequence). V lost 3 bases to trimming and J lost 2 bases, with 11 bases between them. This CDR3 is CASSMGQEGNQPQHF. The CDR3, as DNA: TGTGCCAGTAGTATGGGACAAGAGGGCAATCAGCCCCAGCATTTT. The full variable domain, rest sourced from reference TRBV19 and TRBJ1-5, is DGGITQSPKYLFRKEGQNVTLSCEQNLNHDAMYWYRQDPGQGLRLIYYSQIVNDFQKGDIAEGYSVSREKKESFPLTVTSAQKNPTAFYLCASSMGQEGNQPQHFGDGTRLSIL.

V is TRBV6-1 and J is TRBJ2-1, with 8 bases fitting TRBD2. There are 14 residues in the CDR3. Germline CDR1 reads MNHNS; CDR2 reads SASEGT. Germline trimming cut 8 bases from V and 4 bases from J; bases unmatched to any gene: 7. The CDR3 sequence is CASSLREEYNEQFF. The CDR3 nucleotides read TGTGCCAGCTCCCTGCGGGAGGAGTACAATGAGCAGTTCTTC.

The chain uses TRBV27 and TRBJ2-5, with a tentative D call TRBD1 (8 bases). The V and J ends lost 5 bases and 2 bases respectively, with 12 bases between them. The CDR3 covers 14 residues. Per germline, CDR1 MNHEY and CDR2 SMNVEV (reference sequence). The CDR3 protein is CASSEQGGQETQYF. CDR3 in DNA: TGTGCCAGCAGTGAACAGGGGGGGCAAGAGACCCAGTACTTC.

This clone occurred once. This chain connects TRBV5-1 to TRBJ1-1, with 9 positions matching TRBD1. Germline trimming cut 0 bases from V and 6 bases from J; bases unmatched to any gene: 6. Germline lookup yields CDR1 SGHRS and CDR2 YFSETQ. This CDR3 region has 15 residues. Written as DNA, the CDR3 is TGCGCCAGCAGCTTGGCTACAGGGGGCGAATCTGAAGCTTTCTTT. Its protein product is CASSLATGGESEAFF.

The rearrangement joins TRBV19 to TRBJ2-2; D gene uncertain. There are 19 residues in the CDR3. Trimming shortened V by 3 bases and J by 0 bases, and 20 bases separated the two germline ends. Germline CDR1 LNHDA, CDR2 SQIVND (reference sequence). The CDR3 loop is CASSIWASPSTSNTGELFF. As DNA, the CDR3 is TGTGCCAGTAGTATCTGGGCCAGCCCTTCAACTTCGAACACCGGGGAGCTGTTTTTT.

This rearrangement joins TRBV27 to TRBJ1-2, with TRBD1 matching over 7 bases. This CDR3 has 14 residues. Germline CDR1 and CDR2: MNHEY and SMNVEV (reference sequence). V gave up 5 bases and J gave up 4 bases; unmatched junction bases: 7. The CDR3 DNA is TGTGCCAGCAGTCCTCGGGACAGCATCTATGGCTACACCTTC. It codes for CASSPRDSIYGYTF.

The chain employs TRBV27 and TRBJ2-3; 8 nucleotides line up with TRBD2. This CDR3 comprises 15 residues. Germline CDR1 is MNHEY and CDR2 is SMNVEV (reference sequence). V shed 6 bases and J 0 bases; nucleotides not matched to a gene: 5. The CDR3 DNA reads TGTGCCAGCAGCCAGACTAGCGTGAGCACAGATACGCAGTATTTT. Amino acids: CASSQTSVSTDTQYF.

This chain uses TRBV30 with TRBJ1-5; 7 bases fit TRBD1. This CDR3 is 14 amino acids long. The germline CDR1 and CDR2 sequences are GTSNPN and SVGIG (reference sequence). The junction had 9 bases not matched to a gene; V was cut back by 5 bases and J by 5 bases. Here the CDR3 DNA reads TGTGCCTGGCAGACAGGGAGCTTTGATCAGCCCCAGCATTTT. It codes for CAWQTGSFDQPQHF.

In regard to this clone: Other DNA sequences in the same sample also yield this CDR3. This sequence joins TRBV29-1 and TRBJ1-2; 7 nucleotides agree with TRBD1. The junction had 10 bases not matched to a gene; V was cut back by 6 bases and J by 6 bases. Germline lookup yields CDR1 SQVTM and CDR2 ANQGSEA. The CDR3 has 13 amino acids. The CDR3 spells CSVRRDRGNGYTF. CDR3 coding DNA: TGCAGCGTGCGGCGGGACAGAGGGAATGGCTACACCTTC.

The chain employs TRBV19 and TRBJ1-6, with D perhaps TRBD1 (6 bases). The germline gives CDR1 LNHDA, CDR2 SQIVND (reference sequence). The V and J ends lost 9 bases and 0 bases respectively, with 15 bases between them. This CDR3 has 16 amino acids. CDR3 sequence reads: CASRDIQSSYNSPLHF. The CDR3 DNA sequence: TGTGCCAGCAGGGACATCCAGAGCTCCTATAATTCACCCCTCCACTTT. The complete variable domain, with remaining parts taken from reference TRBV19 and TRBJ1-6, reads DGGITQSPKYLFRKEGQNVTLSCEQNLNHDAMYWYRQDPGQGLRLIYYSQIVNDFQKGDIAEGYSVSREKKESFPLTVTSAQKNPTAFYLCASRDIQSSYNSPLHFGNGTRLTVT.

The chain is built from TRBV6-1 and TRBJ2-7, with D possibly matching TRBD1 (5 bases). CDR3 length: 14 amino acids. Germline V gene sequence: CDR1 MNHNS, CDR2 SASEGT. The V end was cut by 6 bases, the J end by 0 bases, with 12 bases between. The CDR3 reads CASSVERGSYEQYV. The CDR3 DNA follows: TGTGCCAGCAGCGTTGAAAGGGGCTCCTACGAGCAGTACGTC.

The CDR3 bases are TGTGCCAGCAGCAAAGGGACAGGGGCCTTCAGCACAGATACGCAGTATTTT. Amino acid sequence: CASSKGTGAFSTDTQYF. The gene calls are TRBV5-8 and TRBJ2-3; 10 positions match TRBD1. J gave up 0 bases and V 4 bases, and 8 bases lay outside the gene matches. Germline V gene sequence: CDR1 SGHTS, CDR2 YDEGEE. The CDR3 consists of 17 residues.

The CDR3 protein is CASSNPPLAGGYGSYEQYV. The DNA for the CDR3 is TGTGCCAGCAGCAACCCACCTCTAGCGGGAGGGTATGGGTCCTACGAGCAGTACGTC. The rearrangement uses TRBV21-1 and TRBJ2-7; the table's D call, TRBD2, was not checked against the DNA. TRBV21-1 is a documented pseudogene. This CDR3 comprises 19 residues.

The chain joins TRBV6-1 to TRBJ1-3; D is perhaps TRBD1 (6 bases). V dropped 9 bases and J dropped 4 bases, with 16 bases sitting between them. There are 14 residues in the CDR3. Germline CDR1 reads MNHNS; CDR2 reads SASEGT. This CDR3 is CASIIGGFGNTIYF. In DNA, the CDR3 is TGTGCCAGTATAATAGGGGGTTTCGGAAACACCATATATTTT.

The chain links TRBV6-1 to TRBJ2-4; 7 bases align to TRBD2. The trim removed 1 base at V and 0 bases at J, leaving 9 bases unmatched. This CDR3 is built from 18 residues. Germline V gene data show CDR1 as MNHNS and CDR2 as SASEGT. As DNA, the CDR3 is TGTGCCAGCAGTGAAGGGGGGGGAGGACTTGGAGCCAAAAACATTCAGTACTTC. Amino acids: CASSEGGGGLGAKNIQYF.

This chain uses TRBV29-1 with TRBJ2-7; 11 nucleotides align to TRBD1. The junction had 8 bases not matched to a gene; V was cut back by 7 bases and J by 3 bases. The CDR3 covers 14 residues. Germline V gene sequence: CDR1 SQVTM, CDR2 ANQGSEA. In DNA form, the CDR3 reads TGCAGCGCTACCCCGGGACAGGGGGACTACGAGCAGTACTTC. Translation gives CSATPGQGDYEQYF.

Written as DNA, the CDR3 is TGTGCCAGCAGTCTGTCACCGGTGGTAGTCGCCTACGAGCAGTACTTC. This codes for CASSLSPVVVAYEQYF. This rearrangement joins TRBV6-6 to TRBJ2-7; unclear D gene. Trimming removed 5 bases from V and 2 bases from J, with 19 bases in between. Looked up from germline, CDR1 is MNHNY and CDR2 is SVGAGI (reference sequence). This CDR3 is built from 16 residues.

The gene calls are TRBV5-1 and TRBJ2-3; no reliable D call. This CDR3 is 14 amino acids long. Trimming took off 5 bases at V and 4 bases at J, with 14 bases between the two ends. Germline lookup yields CDR1 SGHRS and CDR2 YFSETQ. The CDR3 DNA reads TGCGCCAGCAGTCATAACAGCTCCCCAGATACGCAGTATTTT. This sequence encodes CASSHNSSPDTQYF.

This chain joins TRBV5-1 and TRBJ2-5; 8 bases match TRBD2. The CDR3 runs to 17 residues. With V trimmed by 3 bases and J by 1 base, 11 bases remained unmatched. The V gene's germline CDR1 is SGHRS and CDR2 YFSETQ. In DNA, the CDR3 is TGCGCCAGCAGCTGGGGGGCAAGCGGGGGTTTCCAAGAGACCCAGTACTTC. Translating gives CASSWGASGGFQETQYF.

The chain joins TRBV5-1 to TRBJ1-3, with 8 bases that match TRBD1. The CDR3 is 15 residues long. V was clipped by 3 bases and J by 5 bases; unmatched bases: 7. CDR1 is SGHRS and CDR2 is YFSETQ in the germline V gene. CDR3 loop: CASSSTGVARNTIYF. Here the CDR3 DNA reads TGCGCCAGCAGCTCGACAGGGGTCGCAAGAAACACCATATATTTT.

V gene TRBV15 combines with J gene TRBJ2-1, with D perhaps matching TRBD2 (5 bases). The V gene's germline CDR1 is LNHNV and CDR2 YYDKDF (reference sequence). The CDR3 is made up of 19 amino acids. Trimming took 0 bases from V and 3 from J, leaving 21 bases between them. CDR3 sequence (DNA): TGTGCCACCAGCAGAGACTCTTTCTTTCGTCGAGGGCTCTACAATGAGCAGTTCTTC. As protein: CATSRDSFFRRGLYNEQFF.

CDR3 in amino acids: CASSRGAADMNTEAFF. DNA for the CDR3: TGTGCCAGCAGCCGCGGGGCGGCGGACATGAACACTGAAGCTTTCTTT. The genes are TRBV7-6 and TRBJ1-1, with TRBD1 as a possible D gene (5 bases). Trimming shortened V by 5 bases and J by 0 bases, and 16 bases separated the two germline ends. Germline V CDR1 and CDR2: SGHVS, FNYEAQ. The CDR3 is 16 residues long.

The J gene is TRBJ1-3, the V gene TRBV6-6; TRBD1 agrees at 7 bases. V lost 4 bases and J lost 1; bases outside the gene matches: 7. The length of the CDR3 is 16 residues. The germline V gene encodes CDR1 MNHNY and CDR2 SVGAGI (reference sequence). The CDR3 sequence: CASSLKGTASGNTIYF. In DNA form, the CDR3 reads TGTGCCAGCAGTTTAAAGGGGACAGCTTCTGGAAACACCATATATTTT.